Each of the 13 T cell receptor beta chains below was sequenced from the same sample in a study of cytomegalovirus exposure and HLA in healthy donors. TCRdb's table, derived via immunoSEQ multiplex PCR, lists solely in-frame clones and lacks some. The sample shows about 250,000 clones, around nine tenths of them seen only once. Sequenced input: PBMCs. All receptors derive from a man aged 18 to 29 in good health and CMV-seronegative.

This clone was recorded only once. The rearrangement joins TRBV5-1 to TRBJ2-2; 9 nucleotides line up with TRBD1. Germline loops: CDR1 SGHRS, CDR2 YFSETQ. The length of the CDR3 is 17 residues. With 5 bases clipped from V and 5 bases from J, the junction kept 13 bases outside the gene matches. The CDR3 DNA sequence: TGCGCCAGCAGACCCCTTCTGGGACAGGGTGGTACCGGGGAGCTGTTTTTT. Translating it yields CASRPLLGQGGTGELFF.

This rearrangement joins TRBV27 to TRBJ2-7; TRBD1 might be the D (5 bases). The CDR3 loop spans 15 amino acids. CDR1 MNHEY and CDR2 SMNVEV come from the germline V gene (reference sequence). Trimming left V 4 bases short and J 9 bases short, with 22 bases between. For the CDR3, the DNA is TGTGCCAGCAGTTCGACAGATCCTCTCAGTCGGGTGCAGTACTTC. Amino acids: CASSSTDPLSRVQYF.

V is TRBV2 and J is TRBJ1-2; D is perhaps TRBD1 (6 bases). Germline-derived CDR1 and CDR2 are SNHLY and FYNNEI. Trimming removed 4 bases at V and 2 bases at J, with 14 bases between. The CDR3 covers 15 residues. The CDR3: CASSGTDSPNYGYTF. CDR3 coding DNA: TGTGCCAGCAGTGGGACAGACTCCCCGAACTATGGCTACACCTTC.

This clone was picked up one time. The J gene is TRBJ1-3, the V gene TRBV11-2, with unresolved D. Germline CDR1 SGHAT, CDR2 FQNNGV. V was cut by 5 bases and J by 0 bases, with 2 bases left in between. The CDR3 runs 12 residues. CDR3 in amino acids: CASSLSGNTIYF. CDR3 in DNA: TGTGCCAGCAGCCTCTCTGGAAACACCATATATTTT. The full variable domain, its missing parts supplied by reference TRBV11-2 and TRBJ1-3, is EAGVAQSPRYKIIEKRQSVAFWCNPISGHATLYWYQQILGQGPKLLIQFQNNGVVDDSQLPKDRFSAERLKGVDSTLKIQPAKLEDSAVYLCASSLSGNTIYFGEGSWLTVV.

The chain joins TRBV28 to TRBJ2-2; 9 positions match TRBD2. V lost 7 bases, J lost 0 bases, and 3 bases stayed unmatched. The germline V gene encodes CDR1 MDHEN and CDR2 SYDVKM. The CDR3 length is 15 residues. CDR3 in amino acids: CASISGGANTGELFF. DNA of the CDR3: TGTGCCAGCATTAGCGGGGGCGCGAACACCGGGGAGCTGTTTTTT.

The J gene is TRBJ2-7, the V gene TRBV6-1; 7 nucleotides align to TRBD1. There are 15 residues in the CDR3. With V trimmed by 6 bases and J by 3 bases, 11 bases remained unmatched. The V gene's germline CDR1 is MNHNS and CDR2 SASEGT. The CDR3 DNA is TGTGCCAGCAGCGACACAGGGGCCCTTATCTACGAGCAGTACTTC. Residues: CASSDTGALIYEQYF.

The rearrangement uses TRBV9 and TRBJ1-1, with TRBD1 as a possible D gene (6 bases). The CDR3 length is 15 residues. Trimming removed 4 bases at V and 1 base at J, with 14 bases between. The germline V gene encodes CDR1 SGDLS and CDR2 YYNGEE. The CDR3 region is CASSTLDRSNTEAFF. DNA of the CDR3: TGTGCCAGCAGCACACTCGACAGGTCGAACACTGAAGCTTTCTTT.

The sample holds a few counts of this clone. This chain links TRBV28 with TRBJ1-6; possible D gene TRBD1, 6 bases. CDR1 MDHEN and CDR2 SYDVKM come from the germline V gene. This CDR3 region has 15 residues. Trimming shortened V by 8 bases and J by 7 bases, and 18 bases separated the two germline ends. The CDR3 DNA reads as TGTGCCAGCGAGGGACGGGGAGGGGGAAATTCACCCCTCCACTTT. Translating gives CASEGRGGGNSPLHF.

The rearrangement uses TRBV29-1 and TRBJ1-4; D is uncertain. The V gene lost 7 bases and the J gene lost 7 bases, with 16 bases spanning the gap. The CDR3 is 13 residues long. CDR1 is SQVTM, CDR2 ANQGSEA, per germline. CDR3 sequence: CSGGELPGEKLFF. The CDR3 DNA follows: TGCAGCGGTGGGGAGCTGCCGGGTGAAAAACTGTTTTTT.

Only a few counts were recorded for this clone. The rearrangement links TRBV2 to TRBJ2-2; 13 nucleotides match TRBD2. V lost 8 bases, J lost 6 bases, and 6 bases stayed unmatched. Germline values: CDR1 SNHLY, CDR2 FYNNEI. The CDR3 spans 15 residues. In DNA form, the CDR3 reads TGTGCCAGCTCACCGGGACTAGCGGGATCCGGGGAGCTGTTTTTT. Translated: CASSPGLAGSGELFF. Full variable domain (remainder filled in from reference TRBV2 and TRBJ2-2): EPEVTQTPSHQVTQMGQEVILRCVPISNHLYFYWYRQILGQKVEFLVSFYNNEISEKSEIFDDQFSVERPDGSNFTLKIRSTKLEDSAMYFCASSPGLAGSGELFFGEGSRLTVL.

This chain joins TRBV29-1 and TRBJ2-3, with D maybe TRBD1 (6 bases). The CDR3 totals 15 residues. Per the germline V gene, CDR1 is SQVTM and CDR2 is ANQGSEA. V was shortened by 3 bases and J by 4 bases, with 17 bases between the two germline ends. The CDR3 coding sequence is TGCAGCGTTGATCAGGGGTCAAGTGGGCCAGATACGCAGTATTTT. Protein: CSVDQGSSGPDTQYF.

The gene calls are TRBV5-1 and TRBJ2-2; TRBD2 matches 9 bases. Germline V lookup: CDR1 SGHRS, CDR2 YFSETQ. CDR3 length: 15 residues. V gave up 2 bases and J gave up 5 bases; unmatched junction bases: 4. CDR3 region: CASSLLAGATGELFF. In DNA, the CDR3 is TGCGCCAGCAGCTTATTAGCGGGAGCGACCGGGGAGCTGTTTTTT.

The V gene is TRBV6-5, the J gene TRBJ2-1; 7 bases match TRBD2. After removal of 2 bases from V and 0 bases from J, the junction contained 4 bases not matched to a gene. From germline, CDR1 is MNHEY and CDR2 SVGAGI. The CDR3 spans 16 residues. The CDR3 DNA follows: TGTGCCAGCAGTTACCTTCCTAGCGGCTCCTACAATGAGCAGTTCTTC. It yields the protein CASSYLPSGSYNEQFF.